Sequencing of this T cell receptor beta chain was carried out in a study of cytomegalovirus exposure and HLA in healthy donors. Study background: Earlier, some 170 million T cells were analyzed, and around 100 million unique TCR beta sequences were found among them.

Findings and caveats of the study: Among CMV-associated TCR beta chains, most appeared HLA-restricted in a later analysis.

As to this clone: Its antigen is still unknown.

PCR was performed using 60 Vbeta and 13 Jbeta primers. As originally analysed: The authors later counted roughly 77 million unique TCR beta chains, 9 million to 14 million of them shared. Here immunoSEQ multiplex PCR was the method, and the copy in TCRdb shows in-frame clones only, minus some. Clone size and the V and J calls come from that table; the DNA yielded D and trimming. The data contain approximately 130,000 clones, roughly 82% of them singletons. From germline, CDR1 is MNHEY and CDR2 SMNVEV (reference sequence). After removal of 9 bases from V and 6 bases from J, the junction contained 15 bases not matched to a gene. CDR3 length: 16 residues.

The rearrangement uses TRBV27 and TRBJ2-4; 9 bases match TRBD2. The TCR comes from a woman aged 18-29 years in good health and CMV-seronegative. Specimen: PBMCs. This CDR3 reads CASKRGASRLPNIQYF. For the CDR3, the DNA is TGTGCCAGTAAGCGGGGGGCATCCCGACTACCAAACATTCAGTACTTC.